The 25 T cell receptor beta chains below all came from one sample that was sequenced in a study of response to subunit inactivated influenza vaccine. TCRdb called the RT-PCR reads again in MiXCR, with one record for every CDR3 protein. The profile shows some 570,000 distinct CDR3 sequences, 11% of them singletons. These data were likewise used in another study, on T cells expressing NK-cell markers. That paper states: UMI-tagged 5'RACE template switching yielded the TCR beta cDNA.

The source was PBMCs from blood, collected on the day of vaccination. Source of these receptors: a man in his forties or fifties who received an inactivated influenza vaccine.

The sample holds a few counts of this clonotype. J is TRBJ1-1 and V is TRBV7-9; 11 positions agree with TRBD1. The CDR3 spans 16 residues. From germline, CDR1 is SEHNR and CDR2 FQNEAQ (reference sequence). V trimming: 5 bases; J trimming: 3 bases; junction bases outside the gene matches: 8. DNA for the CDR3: TGTGCCAGCAGCCGGTGGACAGGGGGCATTCACACTGAAGCTTTCTTT. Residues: CASSRWTGGIHTEAFF.

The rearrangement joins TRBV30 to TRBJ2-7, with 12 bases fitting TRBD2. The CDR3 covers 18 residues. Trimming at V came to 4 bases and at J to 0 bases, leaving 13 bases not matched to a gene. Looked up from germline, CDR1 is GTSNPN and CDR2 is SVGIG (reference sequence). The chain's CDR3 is CAWNKGLAGIPSSYEQYF. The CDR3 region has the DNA TGTGCCTGGAACAAAGGACTAGCGGGGATTCCGAGCTCCTACGAGCAGTACTTC.

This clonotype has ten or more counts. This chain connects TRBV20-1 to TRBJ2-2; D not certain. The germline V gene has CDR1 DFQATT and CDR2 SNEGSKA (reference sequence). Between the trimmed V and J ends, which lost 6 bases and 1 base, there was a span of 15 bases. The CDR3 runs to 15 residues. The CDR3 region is CSATHPHKNTGELFF. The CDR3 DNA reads TGCAGTGCCACCCATCCCCACAAGAACACCGGGGAGCTGTTTTTT.

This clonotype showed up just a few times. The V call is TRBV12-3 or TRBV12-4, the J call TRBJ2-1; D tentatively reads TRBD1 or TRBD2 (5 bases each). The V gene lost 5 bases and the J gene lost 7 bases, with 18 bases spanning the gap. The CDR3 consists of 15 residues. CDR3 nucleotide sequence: TGTGCCAGCAGTCCCGTGGGGGTCGGTACGAATGAGCAGTTCTTC. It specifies CASSPVGVGTNEQFF.

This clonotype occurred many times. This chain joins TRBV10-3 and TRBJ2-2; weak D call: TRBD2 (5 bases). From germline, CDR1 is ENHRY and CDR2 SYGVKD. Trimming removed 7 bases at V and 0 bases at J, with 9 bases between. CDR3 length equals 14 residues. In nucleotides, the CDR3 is TGTGCCATCACGAGGGAACCGAACACCGGGGAGCTGTTTTTT. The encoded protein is CAITREPNTGELFF.

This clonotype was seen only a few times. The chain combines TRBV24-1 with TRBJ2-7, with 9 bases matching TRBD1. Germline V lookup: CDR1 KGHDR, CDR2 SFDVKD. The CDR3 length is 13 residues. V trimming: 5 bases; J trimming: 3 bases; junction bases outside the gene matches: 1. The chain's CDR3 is CATSVGQGYEQYF. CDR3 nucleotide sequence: TGTGCCACCAGTGTGGGACAGGGCTACGAGCAGTACTTC.

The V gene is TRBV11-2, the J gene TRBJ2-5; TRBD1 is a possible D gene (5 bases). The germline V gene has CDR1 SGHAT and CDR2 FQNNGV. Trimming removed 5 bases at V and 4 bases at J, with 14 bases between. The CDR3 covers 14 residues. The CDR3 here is CASSQRLGRETQYF. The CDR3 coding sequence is TGTGCCAGCAGCCAAAGACTGGGGCGAGAGACCCAGTACTTC.

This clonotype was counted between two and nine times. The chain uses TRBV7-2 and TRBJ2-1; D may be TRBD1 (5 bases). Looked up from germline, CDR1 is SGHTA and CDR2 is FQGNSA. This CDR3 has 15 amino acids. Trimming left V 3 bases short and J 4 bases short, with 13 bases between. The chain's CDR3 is CASSFRQPIYNEQFF. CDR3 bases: TGTGCCAGCAGCTTTCGACAGCCTATTTACAATGAGCAGTTCTTC. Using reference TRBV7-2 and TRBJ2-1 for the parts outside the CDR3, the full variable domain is GAGVSQSPSNKVTEKGKDVELRCDPISGHTALYWYRQSLGQGLEFLIYFQGNSAPDKSGLPSDRFSAERTGGSVSTLTIQRTQQEDSAVYLCASSFRQPIYNEQFFGPGTRLTVL.

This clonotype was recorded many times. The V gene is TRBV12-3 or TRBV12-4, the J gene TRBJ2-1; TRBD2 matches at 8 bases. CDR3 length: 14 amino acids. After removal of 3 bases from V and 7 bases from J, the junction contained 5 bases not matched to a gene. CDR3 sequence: CASSFLAGANEQFF. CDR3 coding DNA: TGTGCCAGCAGTTTTCTAGCGGGCGCGAATGAGCAGTTCTTC.

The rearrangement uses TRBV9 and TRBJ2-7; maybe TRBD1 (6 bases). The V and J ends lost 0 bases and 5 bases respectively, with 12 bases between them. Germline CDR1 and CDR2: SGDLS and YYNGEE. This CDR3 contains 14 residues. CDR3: CASSVDAGDNEQYF. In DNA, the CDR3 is TGTGCCAGCAGCGTAGATGCAGGGGACAACGAGCAGTACTTC.

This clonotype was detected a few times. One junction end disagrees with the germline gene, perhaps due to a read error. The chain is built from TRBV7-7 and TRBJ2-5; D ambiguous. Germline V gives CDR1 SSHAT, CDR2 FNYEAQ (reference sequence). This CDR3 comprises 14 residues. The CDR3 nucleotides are TGTGCTAGCAGCTTAGGAGTTAGCATGGAGACCCAGTACTTC. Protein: CASSLGVSMETQYF.

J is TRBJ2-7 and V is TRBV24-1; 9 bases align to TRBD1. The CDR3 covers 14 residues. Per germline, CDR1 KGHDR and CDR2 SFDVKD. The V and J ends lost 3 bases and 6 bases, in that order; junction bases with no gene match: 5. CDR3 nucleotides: TGTGCCACCAGTGATCCCGGGACAGGGTTCGAGCAGTACTTC. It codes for CATSDPGTGFEQYF.

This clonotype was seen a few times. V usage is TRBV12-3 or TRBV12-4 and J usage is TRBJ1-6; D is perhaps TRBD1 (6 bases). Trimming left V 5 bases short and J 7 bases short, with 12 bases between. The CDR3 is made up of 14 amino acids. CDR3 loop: CASSATGGNSPLHF. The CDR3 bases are TGTGCCAGCAGTGCGACAGGTGGAAATTCACCCCTCCACTTT.

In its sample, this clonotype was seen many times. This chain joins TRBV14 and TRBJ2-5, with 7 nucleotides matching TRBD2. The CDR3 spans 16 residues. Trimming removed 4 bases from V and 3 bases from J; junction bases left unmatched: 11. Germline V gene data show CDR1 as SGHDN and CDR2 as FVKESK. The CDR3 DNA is TGTGCCAGCAGCCTCGGTTGGGCGGGAGTGGAAGAGACCCAGTACTTC. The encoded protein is CASSLGWAGVEETQYF. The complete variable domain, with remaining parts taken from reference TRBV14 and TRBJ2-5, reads EAGVTQFPSHSVIEKGQTVTLRCDPISGHDNLYWYRRVMGKEIKFLLHFVKESKQDESGMPNNRFLAERTGGTYSTLKVQPAELEDSGVYFCASSLGWAGVEETQYFGPGTRLLVL.

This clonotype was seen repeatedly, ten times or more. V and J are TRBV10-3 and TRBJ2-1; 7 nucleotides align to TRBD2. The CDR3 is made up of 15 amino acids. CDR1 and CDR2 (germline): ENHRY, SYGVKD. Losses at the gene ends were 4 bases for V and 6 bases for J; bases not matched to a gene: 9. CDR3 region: CAISVPGGYPNEQFF. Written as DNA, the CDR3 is TGTGCCATCAGTGTACCGGGGGGATATCCCAATGAGCAGTTCTTC.

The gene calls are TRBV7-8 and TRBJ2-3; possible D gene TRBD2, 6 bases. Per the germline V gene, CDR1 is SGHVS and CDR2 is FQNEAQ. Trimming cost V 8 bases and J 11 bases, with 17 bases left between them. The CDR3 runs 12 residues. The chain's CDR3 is CASGEAGIGQYF. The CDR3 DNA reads TGTGCCAGCGGAGAGGCGGGAATCGGGCAGTATTTT. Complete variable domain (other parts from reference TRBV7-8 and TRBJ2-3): GAGVSQSPRYKVAKRGQDVALRCDPISGHVSLFWYQQALGQGPEFLTYFQNEAQLDKSGLPSDRFFAERPEGSVSTLKIQRTQQEDSAVYLCASGEAGIGQYFGPGTRLTVL.

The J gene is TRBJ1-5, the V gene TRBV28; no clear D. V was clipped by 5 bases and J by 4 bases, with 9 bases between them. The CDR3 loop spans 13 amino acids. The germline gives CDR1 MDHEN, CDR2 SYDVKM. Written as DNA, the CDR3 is TGTGCCAGCAGTAACTACAATAATCAGCCCCAGCATTTT. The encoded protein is CASSNYNNQPQHF.

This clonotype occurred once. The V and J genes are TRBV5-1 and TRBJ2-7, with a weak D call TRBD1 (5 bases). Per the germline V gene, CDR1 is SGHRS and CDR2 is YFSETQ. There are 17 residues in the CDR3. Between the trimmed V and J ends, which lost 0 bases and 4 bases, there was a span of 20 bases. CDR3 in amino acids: CASSLAAGRQRIYEQYF. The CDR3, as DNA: TGCGCCAGCAGCTTGGCCGCTGGAAGACAGCGAATTTACGAGCAGTACTTC. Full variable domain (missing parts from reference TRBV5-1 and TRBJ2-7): KAGVTQTPRYLIKTRGQQVTLSCSPISGHRSVSWYQQTPGQGLQFLFEYFSETQRNKGNFPGRFSGRQFSNSRSEMNVSTLELGDSALYLCASSLAAGRQRIYEQYFGPGTRLTVT.

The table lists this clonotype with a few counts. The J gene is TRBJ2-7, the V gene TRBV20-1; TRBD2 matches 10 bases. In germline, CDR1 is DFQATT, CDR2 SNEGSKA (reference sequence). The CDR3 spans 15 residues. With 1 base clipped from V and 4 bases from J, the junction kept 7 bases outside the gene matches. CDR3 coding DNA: TGCAGTGCTAGAGGGCTAGCGGGAGTTGGATACGAGCAGTACTTC. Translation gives CSARGLAGVGYEQYF.

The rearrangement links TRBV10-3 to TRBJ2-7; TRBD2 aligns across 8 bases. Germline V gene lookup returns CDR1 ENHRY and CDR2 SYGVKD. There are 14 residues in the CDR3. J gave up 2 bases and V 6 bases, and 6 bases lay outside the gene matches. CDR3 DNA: TGTGCCATCAGACGTCCGGGAGGGCCCTACGAGCAGTACTTC. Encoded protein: CAIRRPGGPYEQYF.

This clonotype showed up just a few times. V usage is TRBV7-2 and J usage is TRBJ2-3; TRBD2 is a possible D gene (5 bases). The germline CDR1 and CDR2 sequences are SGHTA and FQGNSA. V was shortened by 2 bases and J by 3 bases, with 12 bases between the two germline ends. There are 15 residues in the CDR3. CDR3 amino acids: CASSLPGSWTDTQYF. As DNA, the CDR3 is TGTGCCAGCAGCTTACCGGGATCTTGGACAGATACGCAGTATTTT.

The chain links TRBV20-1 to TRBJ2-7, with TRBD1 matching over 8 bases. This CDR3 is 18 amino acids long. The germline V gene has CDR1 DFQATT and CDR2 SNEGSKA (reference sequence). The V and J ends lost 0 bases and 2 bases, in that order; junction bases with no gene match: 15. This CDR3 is CSARDPSHGQGPTYEQYF. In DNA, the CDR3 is TGCAGTGCTAGAGACCCCAGTCATGGACAGGGTCCCACCTACGAGCAGTACTTC.

The CDR3 DNA reads TGCGCCAGCAGTGAAACTTCTTACTACGAGCAGTACTTC. It codes for CASSETSYYEQYF. J is TRBJ2-7 and V is TRBV10-2; D remains ambiguous. From germline, CDR1 is WSHSY and CDR2 SAAADI. V shed 3 bases and J shed 3 bases, with 9 bases lying between them. This CDR3 has 13 residues.

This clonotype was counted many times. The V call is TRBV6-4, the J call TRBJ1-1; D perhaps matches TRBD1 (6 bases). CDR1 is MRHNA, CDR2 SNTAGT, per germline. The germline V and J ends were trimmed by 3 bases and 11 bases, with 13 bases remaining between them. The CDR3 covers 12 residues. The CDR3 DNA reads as TGTGCCAGCAGTGAACAGGGCGGCTCGGCTTTCTTT. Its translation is CASSEQGGSAFF.

CDR3 sequence: CASSPRRVAGRTYEQYF. As DNA, the CDR3 is TGTGCCAGCAGCCCTAGGAGGGTAGCGGGCCGTACCTACGAGCAGTACTTC. The rearrangement links TRBV7-2 to TRBJ2-7, with 7 bases lining up with TRBD2. The V and J ends lost 5 bases and 2 bases, in that order; junction bases with no gene match: 15. This CDR3 contains 17 residues. Germline V CDR1 and CDR2: SGHTA, FQGNSA.